This entry describes one T cell receptor beta chain. Its cognate antigen is unknown. The data stem from a study of T cell responses to AZD1222 COVID-19 vaccine. Across the whole study: Pooling of second doses given at about 4 or about 12 weeks was done. Findings and caveats of the study: Repertoire samples came only from after the peak T cell response.

Assay used: immunoSEQ multiplex PCR; TCRdb lists only in-frame clones, some missing. The sample includes roughly 120,000 clones, 80% to 90% of them seen just once. The V and J ends lost 7 bases and 5 bases respectively, with 14 bases between them. The CDR3 totals 13 residues. Germline CDR1 is MNHEY and CDR2 is SVGAGI. This specimen was peripheral blood, taken on day 0 of AZD1222 vaccination. The clonotype comes from an adult in good health. This chain connects TRBV6-5 to TRBJ2-5, with D unclear. The CDR3 protein is CASTPPAEETQYF. Written as DNA, the CDR3 is TGTGCCAGCACGCCGCCGGCAGAGGAGACCCAGTACTTC.